A selection of T cell receptor beta chains follows, all from one sample in a study of blood T cell repertoires in COVID-19. Data came from immunoSEQ multiplex PCR; TCRdb stores just in-frame clones and leaves some out. The table has 85,000 to 100,000 clones, roughly three quarters seen once. What was sequenced was peripheral blood. These receptor sequences come from a human donor in a cohort sampled during active COVID-19. CDR3s include the opening cysteine and the closing phenylalanine or tryptophan.

V | CDR3
TRBV15 | CATRETRTSLETQYF
TRBV5-4 | CASSLSPGQAIPYEQYF
TRBV28 | CASSSGGGGQPQHF
TRBV10-1 | CASSESAGGGPQHF
TRBV2 | CASSEREGLKQYF
TRBV5-1 | CASSLTDRGRETQYF
TRBV4-1 | CASSQGQGHYGYTF
TRBV27 | CATRQGAIYNEQFF
TRBV20-1 | CSASFGASSYAQYF
TRBV4-1 | CASSSRSEQYF
TRBV29-1 | CSVEVTRNGELFF
TRBV9 | CASSVTPFPRPGEQFF
TRBV2 | CASSREEGSYEQYF
TRBV6-5 | CASSRTAGYEQYF
TRBV6-5 | CASSRGTGLYEQYF
TRBV24-1 | CATSDSSGKEQFF
TRBV6-6 | CASRRGHNTGELFF
TRBV5-4 | CASSLSDSEGEQYF
TRBV12-3/TRBV12-4 | CASSPSEGNTIYF
TRBV16 | CASGQQGNQPQHF
TRBV7-9 | CASSPTGAGDTQYF
TRBV19 | CASSVQGFEAFF
TRBV9 | CASSPIGGQANEQFF
TRBV20-1 | CSAVSRDTQYF
TRBV19 | CASSYDRPTEQFF
TRBV5-1 | CASSLGRQGAYNEQFF
TRBV5-1 | CASSVTLAGGNEQFF
TRBV5-8 | CASSLQGYSNQPQHF
TRBV19 | CASSQGLGQPQHF
TRBV11-2 | CASSFSGSTDTQYF
TRBV7-9 | CASSLDVDRGGEQYF
TRBV23-1 | CASSGDRGLYGYTF
TRBV3-1/TRBV3-2 | CASSHWDRASYEQYF
TRBV5-1 | CASSLGEGEQFF
TRBV4-2 | CASSQERGQQPQHF
TRBV29-1 | CSVSRDRDYGYTF
TRBV5-1 | CASSPLVADEQFF
TRBV5-8 | CASSLDLAGTDTQYF
TRBV7-9 | CASSPTGFNEQFF
TRBV5-1 | CASSLAGGDYNEQFF
TRBV5-1 | CASSSGQNTGELFF
TRBV21-1 | CASSKGLTSGNTGELFF
TRBV28 | CATKMGGDTDTQYF
TRBV24-1 | CATSDGDRGSREQYF
TRBV5-1 | CASSLAGGNSGANVLTF
TRBV5-5 | CASSFFPRERGETQYF
TRBV9 | CASSVSGTSGTPGETQYF
TRBV4-3 | CASSQNRVSTGELFF
TRBV12-5 | CASGSIASPFF
TRBV6-5 | CASRAWTGGHEQYF
TRBV7-9 | CASSRISGTHNEQFF
TRBV7-9 | CASSLNREDGYTF
TRBV6-6 | CASSYTVAGVNYEQYF
TRBV6-2/TRBV6-3 | CASSRGTRRSGELFF
TRBV7-9 | CASSPRGVRPYEQYF
TRBV3-1/TRBV3-2 | CASSQGSGLNTGELFF